The clone carrying this T cell receptor beta chain was found once. These data originate in a study of blood T cell repertoires in COVID-19. Study-level background: Spain, Italy and the United States supplied samples that represented acute and convalescent COVID-19. The cDNA or gDNA used as material had been derived from T cells, B-cell-depleted T cells, or PBMCs.

Authors' methods: Amplification of reference gene primers was used by the study to estimate nucleated cell counts. TCRdb's table, derived via immunoSEQ multiplex PCR, lists solely in-frame clones and lacks some. The DNA gave D and trimming, while V, J and clone size come from that table. The sample holds fewer than 150,000 clones, just over 75% seen once. This sequence was found in a human donor in a cohort sampled during active COVID-19. Source material: peripheral blood.

The CDR3 DNA follows: TGTGCCAGCAGTTACGGGGACAGCATAGGCACTGAAGCTTTCTTT. This translates into CASSYGDSIGTEAFF. This rearrangement joins TRBV6-6 to TRBJ1-1, with 7 bases lining up with TRBD1. The CDR3 extends over 15 amino acids. V lost 2 bases to trimming and J lost 4 bases; unmatched junction nucleotides: 7. Looked up from germline, CDR1 is MNHNY and CDR2 is SVGAGI (reference sequence).